Sequencing of this T cell receptor beta chain was carried out in a study of cytomegalovirus exposure and HLA in healthy donors. This CDR3 comprises 18 residues. With 4 bases removed from V and 4 bases from J, the gap between germline ends came to 22 bases. Looked up from germline, CDR1 is SEHNR and CDR2 is FQNEAQ (reference sequence). The PCR had 60 Vbeta and 13 Jbeta primers. Profiled with immunoSEQ multiplex PCR; TCRdb holds only in-frame clones, not every one. The sample comprises more than 40,000 clones, over 70% of which are singletons, and 2.7% rests with the top ten. Input material: PBMCs. V and J are TRBV7-9 and TRBJ1-4, with TRBD1 as a possible D gene (6 bases). The TCR was taken from a man aged 45 to 65 in good health and CMV-seronegative. CDR3: CASSSIYGQPASNEKLFF. The CDR3 nucleotides read TGTGCCAGCAGCTCGATCTACGGACAGCCAGCAAGTAATGAAAAACTGTTTTTT.